This T cell receptor (beta chain) came from a study of shared clonotypes between healthy human individuals. Findings and limits, study-wide: Shared across a few donors were 4% to 5% of the naive CD4 clonotypes.

The donors were adults (healthy and HIV-negative) with no recent acute infections or vaccinations. Several immunoSEQ plates received, in even portions, the genomic DNA of each subset. Using around 180 ng DNA, approximately 27,000 T cell genomes, the sorted-subset replicate PCRs were run. Some clones are missing from TCRdb's copy, which holds only in-frame ones; the method was immunoSEQ multiplex PCR. The table includes 2,100,000 or so clones, approximately 94% detected once. As concerns this clone: Its antigen is currently unknown.

The receptor comes from a man between 18 and 35 years old in good health. Input material: naive CD4+ T cells sorted from blood. Subset indicated: CD45RA+ positively selected.

CDR3 nucleotides: TGCGCCAGCAGCGCGAGGACAGGGGGAAGCACTGAAGCTTTCTTT. Its translation: CASSARTGGSTEAFF. The rearrangement joins TRBV5-1 to TRBJ1-1; 10 bases are shared with TRBD1. V lost 4 bases to trimming and J lost 4 bases; unmatched junction nucleotides: 7. Germline V CDR1 and CDR2: SGHRS, YFSETQ. This CDR3 contains 15 residues.